Detailed here is one T cell receptor (beta chain). Its target is not known. V gave up 0 bases and J gave up 9 bases, with 9 bases separating them. CDR1 and CDR2 (germline): DFQATT, SNEGSKA (reference sequence). This CDR3 is 13 amino acids long. In TCRdb, the 5' RACE reads were re-called with MiXCR into one record per CDR3 protein. Of some 170,000 distinct CDR3 sequences in the sample, around 9% were seen once. The sample comes from a study of T cells after yellow fever vaccination. Regarding the study as a whole: Peaking faster, on day 5 versus 15, the secondary response was nonetheless weaker. Abundant clonotypes from the bulk population could have been carried over as contaminants into FACS-sorted repertoires.

The sample here was CD8+ T cells sorted from PBMCs, taken 45 days after the yellow fever booster vaccination. The sequence derives from a man between 18 and 35 years old who received the YFV17D yellow fever vaccine. The chain carries TRBV20-1 and TRBJ1-6; D is unresolved. The CDR3, as DNA: TGCAGTGCTAGAGACACGGAGGCTTCACCCCTCCACTTT. As protein: CSARDTEASPLHF.